Listed below are T cell receptor beta chains from one sample, sequenced in a study of human T cells and chemical hapten exposure. TCRdb re-called the RACE reads through MiXCR, storing one row per CDR3 protein. The sample lists around 74,000 distinct CDR3 sequences, 32% occurring once. Sequences were derived from whole blood, sampled in connection with sensitization to the hapten diphenylcyclopropenone (DPC). Receptors were obtained from a man in his forties or fifties with alopecia areata. Some clones in this sample may be carry-over from other donors' samples. CDR3s include the opening cysteine and the closing phenylalanine or tryptophan. The D gene is left open where the match is weak. A row's size may be missing; if present it is once, few, many or a size class.

- TRBD1 TRBJ2-2 TRBV5-1 TGCGCCAGCAGCTTCCGGGACAGGGGTACCGGGGAGCTGTTTTTT CASSFRDRGTGELFF
- - TRBJ2-3 TRBV5-1 TGCGCCAGCAGCTTGGGGGGCTACCCCACAGATACGCAGTATTTT CASSLGGYPTDTQYF
- - TRBJ2-3 TRBV7-8 TGTGCCAGCAGCATGACCGGAGCGCAGTATTTT CASSMTGAQYF
- - TRBJ2-1 TRBV27 TGTGCCAGCAAGTTGAGATGGATAGCGGAGGGGCCGTACAATGAGCAGTTCTTC CASKLRWIAEGPYNEQFF
few - TRBJ2-3 TRBV27 TGTGCCAGCAGAGGAGACCCGGGACACCCGGAGTATTTT CASRGDPGHPEYF
- TRBD1 TRBJ2-1 TRBV5-5 TGTGCCAGCAGCCACCGGACAGGGGACGATAATGAGCAGTTCTTC CASSHRTGDDNEQFF
- TRBD1 TRBJ1-1 TRBV7-9 TGTGCCAGCAGCTTGGGACAGTTGGGAAAGAACACTGAAGCTTTCTTT CASSLGQLGKNTEAFF
- - TRBJ1-1 TRBV18 TGTGCCAGCTCACCACAAGGGGGGAACACTGAAGCTTTCTTT CASSPQGGNTEAFF
once TRBD2 TRBJ2-1 TRBV28 TGTGCCAGCAGCCCCCTAGCGGGAGGAATCAATGAGCAGTTCTTC CASSPLAGGINEQFF
- TRBD2 TRBJ2-1 TRBV5-1 TGCGCCAGCGTGGGGATAGCGGGAGGAGGTTACAATGAGCAGTTCTTC CASVGIAGGGYNEQFF
- TRBD2 TRBJ2-5 TRBV5-6 TGTGCCAGCAGCTCTACTAGCGAGGAGACCCAGTACTTC CASSSTSEETQYF
- - TRBJ2-7 TRBV25-1 TGTGCCAGCAGTGAAGGGACCCGTCAGTACTTC CASSEGTRQYF
- - TRBJ1-2 TRBV20-1 TGCAGTGCTAGTCTCTGGCAGCCTCAGTCCAACTATGGCTACACCTTC CSASLWQPQSNYGYTF
few TRBD2 TRBJ2-2 TRBV20-1 TGCAGTGCTAGAACTAGCGGGAGGAACACCGGGGAGCTGTTTTTT CSARTSGRNTGELFF
- - TRBJ2-2 TRBV7-2 TGTGCCAGCAACAAACCTCCGGCGGAGGTCAACACCGGGGAGCTGTTTTTT CASNKPPAEVNTGELFF
- TRBD1 TRBJ2-7 TRBV10-3 TGTGCCATCAGTGAAGCGGGACAGGGAATGGGGGAGCAGTACTTC CAISEAGQGMGEQYF
- - TRBJ2-3 TRBV28 TGTGCCAGCAGTTTACCGGGATACACAGATACGCAGTATTTT CASSLPGYTDTQYF
few - TRBJ2-1 TRBV28 TGTGCCAGCACCACTTGGCACAATGAGCAGTTCTTC CASTTWHNEQFF
- TRBD1 TRBJ1-3 TRBV7-2 TGTGCCAGCAGCCCACGCGCAGGGGGAGGCTCTGGAAACACCATATATTTT CASSPRAGGGSGNTIYF
- - TRBJ2-7 TRBV28 TGTGCCTCCAGGAAGACAGGTCGCGACGAGCAGTACTTC CASRKTGRDEQYF
- - TRBJ1-1 TRBV18 TGTGCCAGCTCACTCGATCCAGGGAACACTGAAGCTTTCTTT CASSLDPGNTEAFF
few - TRBJ2-7 TRBV5-1 TGCGCCAGCAGCTTGGGCCTCGGACACTCTGCCTACGAGCAGTACTTC CASSLGLGHSAYEQYF
- TRBD1 TRBJ2-7 TRBV5-1 TGCGCCAGCAGCACAACCGGGACAGGGGGTTACGAGCAGTACTTC CASSTTGTGGYEQYF
- - TRBJ1-1 TRBV6-5 TGTGCCAGCAGTTCCACCTCCGCGGGGGAGACTGAAACTTTCTTT CASSSTSAGETETFF
- TRBD1 TRBJ2-1 TRBV11-3 TGTGCCAGCAGCTTAGATCGTACAGGGGCTTACAATGAGCAGTTCTTC CASSLDRTGAYNEQFF
- - TRBJ1-3 TRBV24-1 TGTGCCACCAGTGATTTGCGTGGAAACACCGTATATTTT CATSDLRGNTVYF
medium-sized TRBD1 TRBJ1-1 TRBV6-2/TRBV6-3 TGTGCCAGCAGCTACTGGGACAGTAGGAACACTGAAGCTTTCTTT CASSYWDSRNTEAFF
- TRBD1 TRBJ2-7 TRBV11-2 TGTGCCAGCAGCTTTCGGACAGGGTCCTACGAGCAGTACTTC CASSFRTGSYEQYF
- TRBD1 TRBJ2-7 TRBV12-3/TRBV12-4 TGTGCCAGCAAGCGCGCACAGGGGTTCCACGAGCAGTACTTC CASKRAQGFHEQYF
- TRBD2 TRBJ2-3 TRBV30 TGTGCCTGGAGTGGGGGGATAGCGGGATCCCCAGATACGCAGTATTTT CAWSGGIAGSPDTQYF
- TRBD2 TRBJ2-3 TRBV20-1 TGCAGTGCTAGACAGGGGCTAGCGGGAGCTGGAGGCACAGATACGCAGTATTTT CSARQGLAGAGGTDTQYF
few - TRBJ2-7 TRBV2 TGTGCCAGCAGCAGGGAGTTTAGCGAGCAGTACTTC CASSREFSEQYF
few - TRBJ2-5 TRBV4-1 TGCGCCAGCAGCCAGTCCGGACAGTCAGAGACCCAGTACTTC CASSQSGQSETQYF
- TRBD2 TRBJ2-7 TRBV20-1 TGCAGTGCTAGAGGACTAGCTCCCAATTACGAGCAGTACTTC CSARGLAPNYEQYF
- TRBD1 TRBJ2-1 TRBV11-3 TGTGCCAGCAGCGCCAGGGGGACGGATGAGCAGTTCTTC CASSARGTDEQFF
- - TRBJ1-2 TRBV5-1 TGCGCCAGCAGCTTGTTAGCAGGGGCTAACTATGGCTACACCTTC CASSLLAGANYGYTF
- TRBD2 TRBJ2-1 TRBV12-3/TRBV12-4 TGTGCCAGCACCGGGACTAGCGGCAATGAGCAGTTCTTC CASTGTSGNEQFF
- TRBD1 TRBJ1-1 TRBV7-2 TGTGCCAGCAGCTCGCCGACAGGGGGAGAGAACACTGAAGCTTTCTTT CASSSPTGGENTEAFF
few - TRBJ1-1 TRBV9 TGTGCCAGCAGCGTTCTATCGAACACTGAAGCTTTCTTT CASSVLSNTEAFF
- TRBD1 TRBJ2-1 TRBV12-3/TRBV12-4 TGTGCCAGCAGGGGTGCCCTGGGACAGGGCTATGAGCAGTTCTTC CASRGALGQGYEQFF
few TRBD1 TRBJ1-1 TRBV28 TGTGCCAGCAGTGCCCGGGGACAGGGGGCTGAAGCTTTCTTT CASSARGQGAEAFF
few TRBD2 TRBJ2-3 TRBV20-1 TGCAGTGCTAGAAGACTAGCGGGGGGTCCTGCAGATACGCAGTATTTT CSARRLAGGPADTQYF
few TRBD2 TRBJ2-1 TRBV12-3/TRBV12-4 TGTGCCAGCAGTTTAGCGCTAGGGACTAGGACCGATGAGCAGTTCTTC CASSLALGTRTDEQFF
- - TRBJ2-3 TRBV11-2 TGTGCCAGCAGCCTAAAACTAGCTAGTGGTCTCACAGATACGCAGTATTTT CASSLKLASGLTDTQYF
- - TRBJ2-7 TRBV7-6 TGTGCCAGCAGCCAAAGCGCATACTACGAGCAGTACTTC CASSQSAYYEQYF
- TRBD2 TRBJ2-3 TRBV28 TGTGCCAGCAGGGCCGGACTAGCGGGAGGGGGCACAGATACGCAGTATTTT CASRAGLAGGGTDTQYF